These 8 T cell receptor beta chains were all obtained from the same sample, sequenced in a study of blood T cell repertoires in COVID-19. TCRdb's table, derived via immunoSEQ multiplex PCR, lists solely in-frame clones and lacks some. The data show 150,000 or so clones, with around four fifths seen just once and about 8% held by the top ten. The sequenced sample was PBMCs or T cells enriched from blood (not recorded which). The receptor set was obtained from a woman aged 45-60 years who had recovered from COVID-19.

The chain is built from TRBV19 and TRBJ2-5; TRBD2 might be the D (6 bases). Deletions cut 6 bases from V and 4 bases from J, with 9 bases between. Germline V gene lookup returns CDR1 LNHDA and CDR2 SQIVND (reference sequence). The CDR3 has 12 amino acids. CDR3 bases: TGTGCCAGTAGAGGAGGGGTAGAGACCCAGTACTTC. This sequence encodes CASRGGVETQYF.

This CDR3 reads CASSFQQGGNSPLHF. The CDR3, as DNA: TGTGCCAGCAGCTTCCAACAGGGGGGCAATTCACCCCTCCACTTT. The chain carries TRBV7-8 and TRBJ1-6, with 8 bases matching TRBD1. The CDR3 totals 15 residues. V dropped 3 bases and J dropped 7; count of bases not matched to a gene: 5. CDR1 SGHVS and CDR2 FQNEAQ come from the germline V gene.

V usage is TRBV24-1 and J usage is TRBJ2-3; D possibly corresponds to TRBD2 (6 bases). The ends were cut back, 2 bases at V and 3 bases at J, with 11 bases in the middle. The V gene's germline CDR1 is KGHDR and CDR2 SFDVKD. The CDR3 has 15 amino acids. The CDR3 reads CATSDSRRGTDTQYF. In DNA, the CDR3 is TGTGCCACCAGTGATTCTAGGAGGGGTACAGATACGCAGTATTTT.

CDR3 DNA sequence: TGTGCCAGCAGTCCGAGGTATTCCACCGGGGAGCTGTTTTTT. Amino acid sequence: CASSPRYSTGELFF. The chain combines TRBV27 with TRBJ2-2; D is undetermined. V gave up 5 bases and J gave up 4 bases, with 11 bases separating them. This CDR3 has 14 residues. CDR1 is MNHEY, CDR2 SMNVEV, per germline (reference sequence).

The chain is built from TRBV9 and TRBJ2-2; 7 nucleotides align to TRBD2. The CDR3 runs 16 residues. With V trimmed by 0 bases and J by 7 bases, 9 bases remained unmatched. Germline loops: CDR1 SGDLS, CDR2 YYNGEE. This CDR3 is CASSVEGRALGGELFF. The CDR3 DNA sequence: TGTGCCAGCAGCGTAGAGGGGAGGGCCCTCGGCGGGGAGCTGTTTTTT.

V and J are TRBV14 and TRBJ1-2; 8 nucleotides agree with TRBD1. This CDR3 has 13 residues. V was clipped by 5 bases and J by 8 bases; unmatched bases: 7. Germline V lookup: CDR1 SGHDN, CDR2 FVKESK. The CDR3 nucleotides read TGTGCCAGCAGCACCGGGACAGGTGGGGGCTACACCTTC. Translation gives CASSTGTGGGYTF.

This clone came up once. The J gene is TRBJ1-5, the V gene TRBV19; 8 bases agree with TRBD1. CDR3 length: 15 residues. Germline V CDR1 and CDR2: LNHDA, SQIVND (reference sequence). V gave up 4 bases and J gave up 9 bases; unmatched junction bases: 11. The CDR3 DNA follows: TGTGCCAGTAGTAAGGACGGGACAGGCCTTTGGCCCCAGCATTTT. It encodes CASSKDGTGLWPQHF.

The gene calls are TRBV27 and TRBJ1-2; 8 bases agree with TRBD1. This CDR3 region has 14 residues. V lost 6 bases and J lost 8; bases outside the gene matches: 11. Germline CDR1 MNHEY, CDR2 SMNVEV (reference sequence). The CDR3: CASRADRVNGGYTF. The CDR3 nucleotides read TGTGCCAGCAGAGCGGACAGGGTAAATGGGGGCTACACCTTC.